The 6 T cell receptor beta chains below were found in one sample sequenced in a study of vaccination and CD4 T cells after COVID-19. An Oncomine TCR Beta short-read assay was used to sequence the DNA from cultured CD4+ T cells. TCRdb analysed the PCR reads with MiXCR anew, one entry per CDR3 protein. The sample has about 18,000 distinct CDR3 sequences, over 75% seen once. Regarding treatment: approximately 9-day PBMC culture with coronavirus spike peptide pools or control peptides (ViraFEST assay). These receptors have no identified antigens. The sample was CD4+ T cells from blood, cultured in vitro, taken after SARS-CoV-2 vaccination. These receptors were collected from a human donor who received a COVID-19 vaccine.

The gene calls are TRBV6-1 and TRBJ1-3; no reliable D call. The CDR3 runs 16 residues. The germline V gene encodes CDR1 MNHNS and CDR2 SASEGT. V lost 3 bases and J 0 bases, leaving 12 bases between the germline ends. The CDR3 sequence is CASSDGLEGSGNTIYF. The CDR3, as DNA: TGTGCCAGCAGTGACGGTCTTGAGGGCTCTGGAAACACCATATATTTT.

V and J are TRBV18 and TRBJ1-5; 9 nucleotides match TRBD1. V dropped 3 bases and J dropped 3; count of bases not matched to a gene: 12. Germline CDR1 reads KGHSH; CDR2 reads LQKENI. The CDR3 length is 18 residues. In DNA, the CDR3 is TGTGCCAGCTCACCCACACAGGGACAGGGTTCATACAATCAGCCCCAGCATTTT. Residues: CASSPTQGQGSYNQPQHF.

This chain joins TRBV11-3 and TRBJ2-3, with D possibly called TRBD1 or TRBD2 (5 bases each). CDR3 length: 14 residues. The germline V and J ends were trimmed by 5 bases and 3 bases, with 12 bases remaining between them. CDR1 SGHNT and CDR2 YENEEA come from the germline V gene. The CDR3 sequence is CASSPSGQTDTQYF. DNA of the CDR3: TGTGCCAGCAGCCCCTCGGGGCAGACAGATACGCAGTATTTT.

This chain uses TRBV24-1 with TRBJ1-2, with a possible D match to TRBD1 (6 bases). The CDR3 consists of 13 residues. The ends were cut back, 5 bases at V and 6 bases at J, with 12 bases in the middle. CDR1 KGHDR and CDR2 SFDVKD come from the germline V gene. The CDR3 sequence: CATSVGQRHGYTF. CDR3 bases: TGTGCCACCAGTGTCGGACAGAGGCATGGCTACACCTTC.

The V and J genes are TRBV24-1 and TRBJ1-1; D perhaps matches TRBD1 (6 bases). Trimming removed 5 bases at V and 5 bases at J, with 11 bases between. There are 13 residues in the CDR3. Germline values: CDR1 KGHDR, CDR2 SFDVKD. This chain's CDR3 is CATSGGARTEAFF. CDR3 DNA: TGTGCCACCAGTGGGGGGGCGCGAACTGAAGCTTTCTTT.

The chain uses TRBV20-1 and TRBJ2-3; 10 bases are shared with TRBD2. CDR1 and CDR2 (germline): DFQATT, SNEGSKA (reference sequence). This CDR3 region has 17 residues. V trimming: 3 bases; J trimming: 1 base; junction bases outside the gene matches: 10. In DNA form, the CDR3 reads TGCAGTGCTAGGGGGCTAGCGGGGGAGGGGGGCACAGATACGCAGTATTTT. It specifies CSARGLAGEGGTDTQYF.